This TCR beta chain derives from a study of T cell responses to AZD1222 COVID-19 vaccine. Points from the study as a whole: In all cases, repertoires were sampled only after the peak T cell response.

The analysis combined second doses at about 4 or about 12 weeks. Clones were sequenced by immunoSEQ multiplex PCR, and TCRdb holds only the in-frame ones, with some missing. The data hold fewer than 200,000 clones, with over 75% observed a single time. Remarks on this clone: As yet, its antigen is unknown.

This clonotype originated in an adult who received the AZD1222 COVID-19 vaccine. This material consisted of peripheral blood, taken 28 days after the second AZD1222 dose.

In DNA form, the CDR3 reads TGTGCCAGCAGAGAGAGGACTACAAAAGGCTACACCTTC. This translates into CASRERTTKGYTF. The chain couples TRBV2 to TRBJ1-2; D remains unclear. Germline CDR1 and CDR2: SNHLY and FYNNEI. The CDR3 length is 13 residues. V lost 6 bases, J lost 8 bases, and 16 bases lay in between.